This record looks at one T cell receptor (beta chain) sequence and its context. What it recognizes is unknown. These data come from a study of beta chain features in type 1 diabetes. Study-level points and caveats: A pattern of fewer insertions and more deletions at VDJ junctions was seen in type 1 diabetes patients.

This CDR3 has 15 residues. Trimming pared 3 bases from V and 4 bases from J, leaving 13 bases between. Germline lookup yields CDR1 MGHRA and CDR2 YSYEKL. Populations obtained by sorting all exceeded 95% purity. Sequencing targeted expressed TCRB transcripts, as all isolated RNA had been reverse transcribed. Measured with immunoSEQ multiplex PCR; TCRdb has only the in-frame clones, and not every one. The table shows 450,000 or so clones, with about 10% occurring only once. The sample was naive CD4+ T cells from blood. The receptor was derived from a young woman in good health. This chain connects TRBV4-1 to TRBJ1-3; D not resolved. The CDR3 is CASSHVGRAGNTIYF. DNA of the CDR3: TGCGCCAGCAGCCATGTCGGAAGGGCGGGAAACACCATATATTTT.